Below, 3 T cell receptor beta chains from the same sample are listed, as sequenced in a study of post-analysis software for immune sequencing data. Points from the study as a whole: Four to six TRBV segments, including TRBV5-6, TRBV5-1 and TRBV20-1, were more frequent in patients than controls.

TCR beta cDNA libraries had unique molecular identifiers. TCRdb reanalysed the PCR reads using MiXCR and keeps one entry per CDR3 protein. The sample has approximately 690,000 distinct CDR3 sequences; about 60% are singletons. Their recognized antigens are unknown. Sequencing input: blood. The source is a girl aged 2 to 9 with multiple sclerosis.

This chain joins TRBV5-4 and TRBJ2-3; 14 bases are shared with TRBD2. Germline CDR1 and CDR2: SGHNT and YYREEE (reference sequence). V lost 4 bases and J lost 7; bases outside the gene matches: 11. This CDR3 has 17 residues. DNA for the CDR3: TGTGCCAGCAGCCCTGGACTAGCGGGGGGCATGTCGTATACGCAGTATTTT. As protein: CASSPGLAGGMSYTQYF. The full variable domain, in which reference TRBV5-4 and TRBJ2-3 provide the parts outside the CDR3, is ETGVTQSPTHLIKTRGQQVTLRCSSQSGHNTVSWYQQALGQGPQFIFQYYREEENGRGNFPPRFSGLQFPNYSSELNVNALELDDSALYLCASSPGLAGGMSYTQYFGPGTRLTVL.

J is TRBJ2-7 and V is TRBV14; D call uncertain. Matching the DNA end better, TRBJ2-5 makes the J call doubtful. The CDR3 consists of 15 residues. Looked up from germline, CDR1 is SGHDN and CDR2 is FVKESK. Here the CDR3 reads CASSQTDGSGETQYF. In nucleotides, the CDR3 is TGTGCCAGCAGCCAAACAGACGGATCGGGAGAGACCCAGTACTTC.

The gene calls are TRBV10-3 and TRBJ2-1, with TRBD2 matching 8 bases. CDR1 ENHRY and CDR2 SYGVKD come from the germline V gene. The CDR3 length is 13 residues. Germline trimming cut 8 bases from V and 8 bases from J; bases unmatched to any gene: 8. The CDR3 is CAIGGTSRDEQFF. The DNA for the CDR3 is TGTGCCATCGGGGGGACTAGTAGGGATGAGCAGTTCTTC.